Below are 18 T cell receptor beta chains sequenced from a single sample in a study of T cell responses to AZD1222 COVID-19 vaccine. Profiled with immunoSEQ multiplex PCR; TCRdb holds only in-frame clones, not every one. The table lists some 160,000 clones, 85% to 95% of them singletons. The specimen was peripheral blood, collected on day 0 of AZD1222 vaccination. The receptors come from an adult in good health.

The rearrangement links TRBV20-1 to TRBJ2-5; D not resolved. Trimming pared 6 bases from V and 5 bases from J, leaving 10 bases between. Looked up from germline, CDR1 is DFQATT and CDR2 is SNEGSKA (reference sequence). This CDR3 has 11 amino acids. CDR3 in DNA: TGCAGTGCCAGACTGGGCGAGACCCAGTACTTC. It is translated as CSARLGETQYF.

The chain joins TRBV21-1 to TRBJ1-1. TRBV21-1 is labeled a pseudogene. This CDR3 has 14 amino acids. CDR3 in DNA: TGTGCCAGCAGCAAAGTCCCTCCGTGGACTGAAGCTTTCTTT. Amino acid sequence: CASSKVPPWTEAFF.

The chain employs TRBV9 and TRBJ2-6; 11 nucleotides match TRBD1. CDR1 and CDR2 (germline): SGDLS, YYNGEE. V lost 3 bases and J lost 0; bases outside the gene matches: 11. The CDR3 length is 20 residues. CDR3 protein: CASSGTTGTGGSSGANVLTF. The CDR3 coding sequence is TGTGCCAGCAGCGGAACCACCGGGACAGGGGGTAGCTCTGGGGCCAACGTCCTGACTTTC.

The rearrangement uses TRBV19 and TRBJ2-1; D is ambiguous. Germline V gene lookup returns CDR1 LNHDA and CDR2 SQIVND (reference sequence). Trimming removed 5 bases at V and 4 bases at J, with 21 bases between. The CDR3 extends over 17 amino acids. CDR3 in DNA: TGTGCCAGTAGTCAGGTTGATAGTCAGGCGTATTACAATGAGCAGTTCTTC. Translation gives CASSQVDSQAYYNEQFF. The full variable domain, rest sourced from reference TRBV19 and TRBJ2-1, is DGGITQSPKYLFRKEGQNVTLSCEQNLNHDAMYWYRQDPGQGLRLIYYSQIVNDFQKGDIAEGYSVSREKKESFPLTVTSAQKNPTAFYLCASSQVDSQAYYNEQFFGPGTRLTVL.

This chain joins TRBV7-2 and TRBJ2-7; 13 bases agree with TRBD2. This CDR3 comprises 15 residues. With 3 bases clipped from V and 2 bases from J, the junction kept 1 base outside the gene matches. Germline-derived CDR1 and CDR2 are SGHTA and FQGNSA. The chain's CDR3 is CASSFTSGGAYEQYF. The CDR3 DNA reads TGTGCCAGCAGCTTCACTAGCGGGGGGGCCTACGAGCAGTACTTC.

The V and J genes are TRBV27 and TRBJ1-1; weak D call: TRBD1 (5 bases). The germline gives CDR1 MNHEY, CDR2 SMNVEV (reference sequence). The CDR3 is 14 amino acids. V was pared by 1 base and J by 6 bases, with 12 bases between. CDR3 bases: TGTGCCAGCAGTTTATGGGCTGGGGCGGCTGAAGCTTTCTTT. It codes for CASSLWAGAAEAFF.

This chain uses TRBV6-5 with TRBJ1-2; weak D call: TRBD1 (5 bases). CDR3 size: 12 residues. Germline CDR1 is MNHEY and CDR2 is SVGAGI. The V end lost 10 bases, the J end lost 4 bases, and 13 bases lay between the germline ends. CDR3 loop: CATADRSYGYTF. As DNA, the CDR3 is TGTGCCACCGCTGACAGATCCTATGGCTACACCTTC.

The chain uses TRBV5-1 and TRBJ1-1; no clear D gene. With 1 base removed from V and 0 bases from J, the gap between germline ends came to 7 bases. The CDR3 has 14 residues. Germline V gene data show CDR1 as SGHRS and CDR2 as YFSETQ. Here the CDR3 DNA reads TGCGCCAGCAGCTTGTACCTAATGAACACTGAAGCTTTCTTT. Translating gives CASSLYLMNTEAFF.

The V gene is TRBV28, the J gene TRBJ2-2; the D gene could be TRBD1 or TRBD2 (5 bases each). The CDR3 runs to 15 residues. The V and J ends lost 5 bases and 4 bases respectively, with 14 bases between them. CDR1 MDHEN and CDR2 SYDVKM come from the germline V gene. The CDR3 protein is CASSRGRTSTGELFF. The CDR3 DNA reads TGTGCCAGCAGTCGGGGACGGACGTCCACCGGGGAGCTGTTTTTT.

CDR3 residues: CASSFPGQGGKNTEAFF. The CDR3 nucleotides are TGTGCCAGCAGCTTCCCCGGGCAGGGGGGAAAGAACACTGAAGCTTTCTTT. The chain is built from TRBV11-3 and TRBJ1-1; 7 bases line up with TRBD1. V shed 3 bases and J 1 base; nucleotides not matched to a gene: 11. The CDR3 extends over 17 amino acids. The germline V gene encodes CDR1 SGHNT and CDR2 YENEEA.

This chain links TRBV14 with TRBJ2-7; D not certain. Germline CDR1 is SGHDN and CDR2 is FVKESK. The CDR3 is made up of 13 amino acids. Trimming took 4 bases from V and 6 from J, leaving 13 bases between them. The DNA of the CDR3 is TGTGCCAGCAGCCTCGGAGAAGCCTCCGAGCAGTACTTC. Protein product: CASSLGEASEQYF.

This chain uses TRBV11-3 with TRBJ2-5, with TRBD1 identical over 9 bases. V was pared by 0 bases and J by 3 bases, with 5 bases of the junction left unmatched. CDR1 and CDR2 (germline): SGHNT, YENEEA. The CDR3 extends over 16 amino acids. CDR3 in amino acids: CASSLDPTGGKETQYF. The DNA for the CDR3 is TGTGCCAGCAGCTTAGATCCCACAGGGGGCAAAGAGACCCAGTACTTC.

V usage is TRBV12-3 or TRBV12-4 and J usage is TRBJ1-2; no definite D call. The CDR3 has 13 residues. V lost 1 base to trimming and J lost 4 bases, with 7 bases between them. The CDR3 nucleotides are TGTGCCAGCAGTTTAGGTGGCAGCTATGGCTACACCTTC. It yields the protein CASSLGGSYGYTF.

The V gene is TRBV4-1, the J gene TRBJ2-2; 7 bases fit TRBD1. The germline V gene encodes CDR1 MGHRA and CDR2 YSYEKL. The CDR3 is made up of 14 amino acids. V gave up 6 bases and J gave up 4 bases; unmatched junction bases: 5. CDR3 in amino acids: CASRHHRGTGELFF. CDR3 DNA: TGCGCCAGCAGACACCACAGGGGCACCGGGGAGCTGTTTTTT.

The genes are TRBV4-3 and TRBJ1-3; no firm D call. The CDR3 has 16 residues. The V gene's germline CDR1 is LGHNA and CDR2 YSLEER. Trimming took off 4 bases at V and 0 bases at J, with 13 bases between the two ends. CDR3 coding DNA: TGCGCCAGCAGCCCGTCCCCGCTGCCCTCTGGAAACACCATATATTTT. Its protein product is CASSPSPLPSGNTIYF.

The rearrangement joins TRBV12-3 or TRBV12-4 to TRBJ1-1; no reliable D call. Trimming removed 6 bases at V and 8 bases at J, with 13 bases between. The CDR3 length is 12 residues. CDR3 region: CASSLWVQEAFF. In DNA, the CDR3 is TGTGCCAGCAGCCTTTGGGTGCAGGAAGCTTTCTTT.

This chain links TRBV23-1 with TRBJ1-1; D is unclear. TRBV23-1 is flagged as an ORF with uncertain function. Trimming removed 8 bases at V and 0 bases at J, with 22 bases between. This CDR3 has 17 residues. CDR3 nucleotide sequence: TGCGCCAGCCGACATTCCATTTTTGCCAGCCTGAACACTGAAGCTTTCTTT. It yields the protein CASRHSIFASLNTEAFF.

The chain has TRBV4-1 and TRBJ1-5; TRBD1 agrees at 8 bases. Trimming removed 0 bases from V and 6 bases from J; junction bases left unmatched: 7. Germline CDR1 reads MGHRA; CDR2 reads YSYEKL. The CDR3 covers 16 residues. The CDR3 region is CASSQEIRGLFQPQHF. DNA for the CDR3: TGCGCCAGCAGCCAAGAAATCAGGGGGCTTTTTCAGCCCCAGCATTTT.